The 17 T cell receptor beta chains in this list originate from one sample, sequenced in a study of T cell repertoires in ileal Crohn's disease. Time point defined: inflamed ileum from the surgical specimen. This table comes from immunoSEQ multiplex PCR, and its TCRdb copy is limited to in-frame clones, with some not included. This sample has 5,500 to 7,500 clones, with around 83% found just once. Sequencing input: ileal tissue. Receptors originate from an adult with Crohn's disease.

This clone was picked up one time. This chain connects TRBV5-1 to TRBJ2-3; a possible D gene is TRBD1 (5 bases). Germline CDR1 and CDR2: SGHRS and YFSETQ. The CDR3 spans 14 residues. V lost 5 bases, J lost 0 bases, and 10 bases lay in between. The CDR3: CASRGRLSTDTQYF. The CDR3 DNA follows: TGCGCCAGCAGGGGGCGTCTAAGCACAGATACGCAGTATTTT.

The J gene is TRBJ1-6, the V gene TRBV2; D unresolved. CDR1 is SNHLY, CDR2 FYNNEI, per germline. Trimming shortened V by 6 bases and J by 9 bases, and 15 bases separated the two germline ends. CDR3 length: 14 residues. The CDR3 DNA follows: TGTGCCAGCAGCCCATCGGGTGTTAGTTCACCCCTCCACTTT. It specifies CASSPSGVSSPLHF.

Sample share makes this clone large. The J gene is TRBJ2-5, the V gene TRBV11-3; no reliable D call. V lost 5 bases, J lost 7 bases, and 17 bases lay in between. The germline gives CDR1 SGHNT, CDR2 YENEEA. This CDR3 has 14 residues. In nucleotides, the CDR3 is TGTGCCAGCAGCCCAACCCCGACATCGGGGACCCAGTACTTC. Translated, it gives CASSPTPTSGTQYF.

The CDR3 DNA is TGCGCCAGCAGCTACACAGAGAACACCGGGGAGCTGTTTTTT. Translating it yields CASSYTENTGELFF. The chain links TRBV5-1 to TRBJ2-2; D gene unclear. CDR1 is SGHRS and CDR2 is YFSETQ in the germline V gene. Trimming cost V 3 bases and J 1 base, with 7 bases left between them. CDR3 length equals 14 residues. The entire variable domain, with the rest obtained from reference TRBV5-1 and TRBJ2-2, is as follows: KAGVTQTPRYLIKTRGQQVTLSCSPISGHRSVSWYQQTPGQGLQFLFEYFSETQRNKGNFPGRFSGRQFSNSRSEMNVSTLELGDSALYLCASSYTENTGELFFGEGSRLTVL.

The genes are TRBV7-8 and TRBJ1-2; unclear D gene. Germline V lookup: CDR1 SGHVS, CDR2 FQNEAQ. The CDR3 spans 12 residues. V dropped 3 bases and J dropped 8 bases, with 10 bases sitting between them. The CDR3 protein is CASSFGHQGYTF. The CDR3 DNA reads TGTGCCAGCAGCTTCGGCCATCAGGGCTACACCTTC.

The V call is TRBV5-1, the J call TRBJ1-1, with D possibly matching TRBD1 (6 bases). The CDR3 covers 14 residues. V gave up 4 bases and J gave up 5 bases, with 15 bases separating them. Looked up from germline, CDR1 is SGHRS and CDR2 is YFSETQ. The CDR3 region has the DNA TGCGCCAGCAGCAGAACACCAGGGGATACTGAAGCTTTCTTT. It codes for CASSRTPGDTEAFF. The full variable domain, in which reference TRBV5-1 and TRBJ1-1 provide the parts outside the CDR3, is KAGVTQTPRYLIKTRGQQVTLSCSPISGHRSVSWYQQTPGQGLQFLFEYFSETQRNKGNFPGRFSGRQFSNSRSEMNVSTLELGDSALYLCASSRTPGDTEAFFGQGTRLTVV.

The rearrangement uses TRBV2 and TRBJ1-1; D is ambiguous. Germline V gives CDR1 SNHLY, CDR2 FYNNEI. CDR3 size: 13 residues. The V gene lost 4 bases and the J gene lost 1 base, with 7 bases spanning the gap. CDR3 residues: CASSVARNTEAFF. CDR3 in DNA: TGTGCCAGCAGTGTAGCCAGGAACACTGAAGCTTTCTTT.

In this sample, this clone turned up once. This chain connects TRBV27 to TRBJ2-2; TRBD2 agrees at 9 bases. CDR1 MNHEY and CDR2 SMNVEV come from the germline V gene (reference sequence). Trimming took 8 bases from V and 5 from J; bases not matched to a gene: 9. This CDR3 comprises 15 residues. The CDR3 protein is CASRRVAGVTGELFF. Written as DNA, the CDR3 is TGTGCCAGCCGTCGGGTAGCGGGGGTGACCGGGGAGCTGTTTTTT.

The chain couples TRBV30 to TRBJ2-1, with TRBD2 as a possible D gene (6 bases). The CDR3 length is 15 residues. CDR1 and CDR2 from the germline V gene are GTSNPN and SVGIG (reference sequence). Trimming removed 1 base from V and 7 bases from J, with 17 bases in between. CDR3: CAWSASKSRENEQFF. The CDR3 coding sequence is TGTGCCTGGAGTGCCTCCAAGAGTCGGGAGAATGAGCAGTTCTTC.

The CDR3 nucleotides are TGTGCCAGCAGTTTTGTGGGGGGTAGCACAGATACGCAGTATTTT. This gives the protein CASSFVGGSTDTQYF. The chain couples TRBV6-5 to TRBJ2-3; possibly TRBD2 for D (6 bases). V was shortened by 4 bases and J by 0 bases, with 11 bases between the two germline ends. The CDR3 is 15 amino acids. In germline, CDR1 is MNHEY, CDR2 SVGAGI.

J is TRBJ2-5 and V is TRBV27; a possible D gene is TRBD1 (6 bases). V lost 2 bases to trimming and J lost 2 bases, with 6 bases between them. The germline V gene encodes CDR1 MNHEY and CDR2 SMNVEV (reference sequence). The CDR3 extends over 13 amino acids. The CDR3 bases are TGTGCCAGCAGTTTAAGGGGGCAAGAGACCCAGTACTTC. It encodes CASSLRGQETQYF.

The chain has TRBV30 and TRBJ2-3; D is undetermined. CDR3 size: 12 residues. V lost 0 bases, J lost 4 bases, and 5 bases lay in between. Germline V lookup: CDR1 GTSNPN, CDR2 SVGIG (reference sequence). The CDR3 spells CAWSVSPDTQYF. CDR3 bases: TGTGCCTGGAGTGTCTCCCCAGATACGCAGTATTTT.

CDR3 bases: TGCGCCAGCAGCTTGGGACAGGATTACGAGCAGTACTTC. Protein: CASSLGQDYEQYF. The gene calls are TRBV5-1 and TRBJ2-7; weak D call: TRBD1 (6 bases). Germline CDR1 is SGHRS and CDR2 is YFSETQ. The CDR3 length is 13 residues. Trimming stripped 0 bases from V and 4 bases from J, with 8 bases between.

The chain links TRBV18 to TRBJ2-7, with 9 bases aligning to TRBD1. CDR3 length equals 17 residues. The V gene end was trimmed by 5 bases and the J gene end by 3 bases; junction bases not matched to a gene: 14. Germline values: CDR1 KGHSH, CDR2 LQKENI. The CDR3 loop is CASSEPRGTGSHYEQYF. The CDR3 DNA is TGTGCCAGCTCAGAACCGAGGGGGACAGGGAGTCACTACGAGCAGTACTTC.

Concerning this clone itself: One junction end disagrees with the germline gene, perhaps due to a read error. The CDR3 region has the DNA TGTGCTAGCAGCTTAGGGGGACAAGCCAGTACCGGGGAGCTGTTTTTT. Translating it yields CASSLGGQASTGELFF. The J gene is TRBJ2-2, the V gene TRBV7-7; tentative D call: TRBD1 (6 bases). CDR3 length: 16 amino acids. Germline V lookup: CDR1 SSHAT, CDR2 FNYEAQ (reference sequence).

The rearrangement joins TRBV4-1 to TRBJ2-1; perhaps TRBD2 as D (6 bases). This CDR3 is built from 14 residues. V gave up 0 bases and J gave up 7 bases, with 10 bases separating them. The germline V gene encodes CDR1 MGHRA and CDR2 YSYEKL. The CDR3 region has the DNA TGCGCCAGCAGCCAAGATTCGGGGGAAAATGAGCAGTTCTTC. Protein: CASSQDSGENEQFF.

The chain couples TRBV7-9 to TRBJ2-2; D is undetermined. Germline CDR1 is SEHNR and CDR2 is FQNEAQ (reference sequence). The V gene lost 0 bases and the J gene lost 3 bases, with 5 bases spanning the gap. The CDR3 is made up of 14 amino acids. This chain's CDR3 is CASSLASYTGELFF. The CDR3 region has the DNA TGTGCCAGCAGCTTAGCGAGTTACACCGGGGAGCTGTTTTTT.